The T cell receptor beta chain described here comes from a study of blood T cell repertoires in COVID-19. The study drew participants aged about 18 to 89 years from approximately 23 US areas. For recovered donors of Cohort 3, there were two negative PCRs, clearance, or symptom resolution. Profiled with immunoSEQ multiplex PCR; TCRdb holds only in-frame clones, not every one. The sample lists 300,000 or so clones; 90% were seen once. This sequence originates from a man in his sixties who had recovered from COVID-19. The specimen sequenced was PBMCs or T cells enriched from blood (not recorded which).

The CDR3 loop reads CSVGAVDTGGYTF. DNA for the CDR3: TGCAGCGTGGGGGCGGTGGACACGGGAGGCTACACCTTC. The chain has TRBV29-1 and TRBJ1-2, with D perhaps matching TRBD1 (6 bases). CDR1 SQVTM and CDR2 ANQGSEA come from the germline V gene. The V end was cut by 6 bases, the J end by 8 bases, with 19 bases between. This CDR3 is built from 13 residues.